The 6 T cell receptor beta chains below all came from one sample that was sequenced in a study of cytomegalovirus exposure and HLA in healthy donors. The PCR employed 60 Vbeta primers together with 13 Jbeta primers. Method: immunoSEQ multiplex PCR; TCRdb's copy keeps in-frame clones and lacks some. The table includes more than 200,000 clones, about 80% detected once. Sequencing used PBMCs. Source of these receptors: a girl aged 5-17 years in good health and CMV-seronegative.

The chain couples TRBV5-1 to TRBJ2-4, with TRBD1 matching 9 bases. This CDR3 is built from 14 residues. Losses at the gene ends were 4 bases for V and 6 bases for J; bases not matched to a gene: 5. Germline V gene sequence: CDR1 SGHRS, CDR2 YFSETQ. Here the CDR3 DNA reads TGCGCCAGCAGCGGGGACAGGGCTGGAAACATTCAGTACTTC. This translates into CASSGDRAGNIQYF.

This chain connects TRBV6-6 to TRBJ2-5; 10 bases agree with TRBD1. The J call is doubtful: the DNA matches TRBJ2-7 better. This CDR3 has 15 residues. Germline V gives CDR1 MNHNY, CDR2 SVGAGI (reference sequence). CDR3 loop: CASRDLGQGDYEQYF. CDR3 nucleotides: TGTGCCAGCAGGGATTTAGGACAGGGGGACTACGAGCAGTACTTC.

The CDR3 here is CASSIRAEGNYGYTF. CDR3 DNA: TGTGCCAGCAGCATCCGGGCCGAGGGTAACTATGGCTACACCTTC. This sequence joins TRBV13 and TRBJ1-2; D gene uncertain. Germline V gene lookup returns CDR1 PRHDT and CDR2 FYEKMQ (reference sequence). This CDR3 region has 15 residues. V gave up 5 bases and J gave up 1 base, with 14 bases separating them.

The chain employs TRBV4-1 and TRBJ1-2; 7 positions agree with TRBD1. Germline trimming cut 0 bases from V and 6 bases from J; bases unmatched to any gene: 10. This CDR3 is 16 amino acids long. CDR1 is MGHRA and CDR2 is YSYEKL in the germline V gene. The CDR3 reads CASSQDAPTGYDGYTF. CDR3 DNA: TGCGCCAGCAGCCAAGATGCCCCGACAGGGTATGATGGCTACACCTTC.

The rearrangement links TRBV2 to TRBJ1-2, with a weak D call TRBD1 (6 bases). The germline V gene has CDR1 SNHLY and CDR2 FYNNEI. The CDR3 sequence is 14 residues long. Trimming stripped 7 bases from V and 5 bases from J, with 17 bases between. As DNA, the CDR3 is TGTGCCAGCACTCCGCCGGGACATGTATATGGCTACACCTTC. Its translation: CASTPPGHVYGYTF.

The rearrangement uses TRBV20-1 and TRBJ1-2; the D is unclear. Germline values: CDR1 DFQATT, CDR2 SNEGSKA (reference sequence). CDR3 length: 9 amino acids. V was cut by 5 bases and J by 5 bases, with 3 bases left in between. CDR3 loop: CSAPYGYTF. The CDR3 region has the DNA TGCAGTGCTCCGTATGGCTACACCTTC.